This record looks at one TCR beta chain sequence and its context. CDR3 length: 15 residues. Trimming cost V 3 bases and J 0 bases, with 13 bases left between them. Looked up from germline, CDR1 is SQVTM and CDR2 is ANQGSEA. These data belong to a study of blood T cells in healthy people across ages. Together with a sample-barcoded 5' primer, a J-beta primer mix was included in a second PCR lasting about 6 to 11 cycles. The template-switch adaptor was a 5' adaptor with 12 random nucleotides. It tagged each cDNA molecule. MiXCR, applied by TCRdb to the 5' RACE reads, yields one record per CDR3 protein. This table has some 1,000,000 distinct CDR3 sequences, 20% to 25% appearing once. The data also belong to a second study, concerning T cells of mothers and their children.

V usage is TRBV29-1 and J usage is TRBJ2-3; weak D call: TRBD1 (5 bases). The sequence came from a girl aged 2 to 10 in good health. Sequenced input: blood. CDR3 sequence: CSVDPGHTSTDTQYF. The CDR3 DNA reads TGCAGCGTTGACCCAGGACATACTAGCACAGATACGCAGTATTTT.